This TCR beta chain was recorded in a study of T cell responses to AZD1222 COVID-19 vaccine (dated by TCRdb to the early 2020s). Notes on the research overall: AZD1222 recipients given second doses at about 4 weeks or at about 12 weeks were pooled, since spike-specific TCR depth and breadth were not found to differ between the two schedules. Trial participants were enrolled into age subgroups of 18-55, 56-69 and 70-plus years, which contained about 160, 30 and 59 TCR-sequenced participants, respectively. A total of 233 trial participants underwent TCR sequencing, of whom roughly 210 had received two doses of AZD1222 and about 26 had received two doses of the MenACWY control vaccine.

This specimen's time point label, per the study, means: baseline before first vaccination. Samples from vaccinated people were obtained from the UK trials COV001 and COV002, which included a single-blind randomized controlled phase 2/3 trial of AZD1222 (ChAdOx1 nCoV-19) in healthy adults. For TCRbeta chain sequencing, PBMC samples were collected from trial participants at day 0 and at day 28 after the second dose. The CDR3 sequence holds 13 residues, the cysteine and phenylalanine included. Only CDR3 DNA remains: 39 bases, in frame from the first base. Deletion took 5 bases off V and 15 bases off J, with a span of 20 bases between the germline ends. Sequences MDHEN (CDR1) and SYDVKM (CDR2) are obtained from the germline V gene. Broader findings and caveats from the paper: Conclusions about previously exposed vaccinees are limited, since just six AZD1222 recipients were seropositive for SARS-CoV-2 at baseline. In the small 56-69-year group, the increase in depth fell short of significance, most likely because of low power. Most participants were white British and females outnumbered males, and the authors suggested that clonal diversity may have been underestimated. Because no day 14 peak-response samples were available, repertoires were characterized only after the peak T cell response. After two AZD1222 doses, both the breadth and the depth of spike-specific TCRs were significantly higher than at day 0 and than in MenACWY recipients. The vaccine-associated CD4 TCRs covered the entire spike protein, and the dominant responses fell in regions 160-218 and 743-854. Reportedly, close to half of the unique spike-specific TCRs recognized epitopes lying outside the regions that are mutated in the B.1.351 and B.1.1.7 variants.

Concerning this clone itself: Its antigen is still unknown. Within one base of it there is no much larger clone, and no base qualities were kept.

The CDR3 regions of human TCRbeta chains were subjected to immunosequencing. Per the source publication's procedure: Repertoire TCRs were matched against a reference library of SARS-CoV-2-specific TCRs generated with the MIRA antigen-specificity platform. Breadth was defined as the fraction of unique TCRs that were SARS-CoV-2-associated. Depth was defined as the fraction of total T cells that were SARS-CoV-2-associated. Using the MIRA data, each spike-specific TCR was assigned both to the spike region to which the TCR was reactive and to a CD4 or CD8 class. Log10-transformed breadth and depth values were compared by one-way ANOVA with Sidak's multiple comparisons tests. Here the immuneACCESS table is served through TCRdb, limited to in-frame sequences with V and J called. Missing clones are a known gap in these copies; in checked studies unresolved V genes cover under half, and the rest lacks a known reason. The V and J calls and the clone size are those of that table, but D and trimming were determined from the DNA. Here the sample has roughly 150,000 clones; approximately 89% occur a single time. Together, the top ten hold approximately 4.8% of the sample.

The clonotype originates from an adult in good health. The chain uses TRBV28 and TRBJ2-1, with the D call tentatively TRBD1 or TRBD2, each fitting 5 bases. The specimen was peripheral blood, collected on day 0 of AZD1222 vaccination. This receptor carries the CDR3 CASSTRREPARFF. The sequence in DNA is TGTGCCAGCAGTACTCGCAGGGAGCCAGCCCGGTTCTTC.